The 17 T cell receptor beta chains below were found in one sample sequenced in a study of Graves' ophthalmopathy and Graves' hyperthyroidism (dated by TCRdb to about 2018). The data were produced on an Illumina HiSeq 2000. TCR beta CDR3 regions were amplified from RNA transcripts for repertoire sequencing. The first round was an RT-PCR using HTBI primers with the Qiagen OneStep RT-PCR kit, and this first round was followed by a second-round multiplex PCR, then size selection and purification. TCRdb itself trimmed the public reads at Q25 with fastp, ran MiXCR and retained productive beta chains. A single entry per CDR3 protein holds the most common genes and DNA from its merged rows. The sample table holds about 220,000 distinct CDR3 sequences, of which 20% to 25% were seen once. In total, the top ten clones hold about 46% of the sample. The sequenced sample was peripheral blood. The receptors were sampled from a woman between 45 and 60 years old with Graves' ophthalmopathy. Donor details come from another sample of the same person, matched by shared clones.

This clonotype was seen repeatedly, ten times or more. V and J are TRBV6-5 and TRBJ1-1; unclear D gene. CDR3 length equals 15 residues. Trimming removed 1 base at V and 2 bases at J, with 11 bases between. The germline V gene has CDR1 MNHEY and CDR2 SVGAGI. DNA of the CDR3: TGTGCCAGCAGTTACTATAAACACGGAAACACTGAAGCTTTCTTT. Translating it yields CASSYYKHGNTEAFF.

The V gene is TRBV10-2, the J gene TRBJ2-7; TRBD2 aligns across 9 bases. The CDR3 covers 15 residues. Germline V gene sequence: CDR1 WSHSY, CDR2 SAAADI. J lost 7 bases, V lost 3 bases, and 10 bases had no gene match. The CDR3 here is CASSDSWGGRGEQYF. The CDR3 DNA follows: TGCGCCAGCAGTGATAGTTGGGGCGGGAGGGGTGAGCAGTACTTC.

This clonotype was observed a handful of times. The J gene is TRBJ2-5, the V gene TRBV28, with D possibly matching TRBD2 (5 bases). The length of the CDR3 is 13 residues. Trimming shortened V by 5 bases and J by 5 bases, and 12 bases separated the two germline ends. Looked up from germline, CDR1 is MDHEN and CDR2 is SYDVKM. The DNA for the CDR3 is TGTGCCAGCAGTGGCGGACGGGGTGAGACCCAGTACTTC. Residues: CASSGGRGETQYF.

This clonotype occurred a few times. The chain combines TRBV2 with TRBJ1-2; maybe TRBD1 (6 bases). The V gene lost 0 bases and the J gene lost 3 bases, with 11 bases spanning the gap. The CDR3 has 15 residues. Germline lookup yields CDR1 SNHLY and CDR2 FYNNEI. The CDR3, as DNA: TGTGCCAGCAGTGAAGCAGGGTCAGGGGACTATGGCTACACCTTC. This encodes CASSEAGSGDYGYTF.

The chain carries TRBV28 and TRBJ1-1; the D gene is possibly TRBD1 (6 bases). Deletions cut 6 bases from V and 6 bases from J, with 14 bases between. The CDR3 runs to 13 residues. CDR1 and CDR2 (germline): MDHEN, SYDVKM. CDR3 DNA sequence: TGTGCCAGCAGACATGGACAGTGGGCTGAAGCTTTCTTT. This codes for CASRHGQWAEAFF.

This clonotype was counted ten times or more. The gene calls are TRBV7-3 and TRBJ1-2, with a weak D call TRBD1 (5 bases). CDR1 SGHTA and CDR2 FQGTGA come from the germline V gene. Trimming took 2 bases from V and 6 from J, leaving 10 bases between them. CDR3 size: 13 residues. The CDR3 DNA sequence: TGTGCCAGCAGCTTAGAGGGGTTAGATGGCTACACCTTC. Translated: CASSLEGLDGYTF.

As concerns this clonotype: Just one base apart from a much larger clone, this may be a read error. Here the CDR3 omits its conserved ending phenylalanine or tryptophan, so a read error is the likely source. The chain uses TRBV28 and TRBJ2-2; 8 bases map to TRBD2. CDR3 length: 16 amino acids. CDR1 and CDR2 from the germline V gene are MDHEN and SYDVKM. V shed 7 bases, J shed 1 base, and the junction held 8 bases outside the gene matches. The CDR3 reads CASIVSGGLNTGELFL. For the CDR3, the DNA is TGTGCCAGCATCGTTTCGGGAGGGCTGAACACCGGGGAGCTGTTTCTT.

This clonotype was counted at least ten times. This chain uses TRBV6-5 with TRBJ1-2; the match to TRBD1 covers 10 bases. Germline CDR1 MNHEY, CDR2 SVGAGI. The CDR3 totals 15 residues. V shed 5 bases, J shed 5 bases, and the junction held 8 bases outside the gene matches. For the CDR3, the DNA is TGTGCCAGCAGTCCCCGGGACAGGGGAAGTTATGGCTACACCTTC. This codes for CASSPRDRGSYGYTF.

This clonotype was counted ten times or more. V gene TRBV5-1 combines with J gene TRBJ2-7; D call uncertain. The CDR3 has 15 residues. Germline CDR1 and CDR2: SGHRS and YFSETQ. The V end lost 5 bases, the J end lost 5 bases, and 20 bases lay between the germline ends. The DNA of the CDR3 is TGCGCCAGCAGGCGGAAGGATATTGTAATCGACGAGCAGTACTTC. It is translated as CASRRKDIVIDEQYF.

This clonotype was recorded at least ten times. DNA of the CDR3: TGTGCCACCAGTACTACCTTGACAGTGAACACCGGGGAGCTGTTTTTT. It yields the protein CATSTTLTVNTGELFF. This sequence joins TRBV24-1 and TRBJ2-2; D is possibly TRBD1 (5 bases). V lost 6 bases and J 1 base, leaving 14 bases between the germline ends. Germline V gene sequence: CDR1 KGHDR, CDR2 SFDVKD. The length of the CDR3 is 16 residues.

This clonotype was counted many times. V gene TRBV5-1 combines with J gene TRBJ2-7, with unresolved D. The CDR3 spans 13 residues. Per the germline V gene, CDR1 is SGHRS and CDR2 is YFSETQ. Trimming pared 0 bases from V and 6 bases from J, leaving 10 bases between. This CDR3 is CASSLDMMSEQYF. The CDR3 region has the DNA TGCGCCAGCAGCTTGGATATGATGAGCGAGCAGTACTTC. The full variable domain, in which reference TRBV5-1 and TRBJ2-7 provide the parts outside the CDR3, is KAGVTQTPRYLIKTRGQQVTLSCSPISGHRSVSWYQQTPGQGLQFLFEYFSETQRNKGNFPGRFSGRQFSNSRSEMNVSTLELGDSALYLCASSLDMMSEQYFGPGTRLTVT.

The table lists this clonotype with many counts. This chain links TRBV20-1 with TRBJ1-5; maybe TRBD1 (5 bases). The CDR3 runs to 12 residues. Trimming left V 6 bases short and J 2 bases short, with 8 bases between. Germline V gene lookup returns CDR1 DFQATT and CDR2 SNEGSKA (reference sequence). CDR3 nucleotide sequence: TGCAGTGCCACAGGTGGCAATCAGCCCCAGCATTTT. This codes for CSATGGNQPQHF.

CDR3 coding DNA: TGTGCCAGCAGCTTAGAAGGGGAATTGAACACTGAAGCTTTCTTT. The encoded protein is CASSLEGELNTEAFF. The rearrangement joins TRBV3-1 to TRBJ1-1; possible D gene TRBD1, 5 bases. CDR1 LGHDT and CDR2 YNNKEL come from the germline V gene (reference sequence). This CDR3 comprises 15 residues. V lost 5 bases and J 0 bases, leaving 13 bases between the germline ends. Supplemented by reference TRBV3-1 and TRBJ1-1, the full variable domain reads DTAVSQTPKYLVTQMGNDKSIKCEQNLGHDTMYWYKQDSKKFLKIMFSYNNKELIINETVPNRFSPKSPDKAHLNLHINSLELGDSAVYFCASSLEGELNTEAFFGQGTRLTVV.

This clonotype was detected many times. The J gene is TRBJ1-5, the V gene TRBV15, with 7 bases fitting TRBD1. Losses at the gene ends were 6 bases for V and 7 bases for J; bases not matched to a gene: 15. CDR3 length: 16 amino acids. Germline CDR1 reads LNHNV; CDR2 reads YYDKDF (reference sequence). CDR3 coding DNA: TGTGCCACCAGTAGACAAACGACAGGGAAGGACCAGCCCCAGCATTTT. Amino acids: CATSRQTTGKDQPQHF.

This clonotype was detected a few times. This sequence joins TRBV9 and TRBJ2-2, with 7 nucleotides matching TRBD1. After removal of 1 base from V and 1 base from J, the junction contained 10 bases not matched to a gene. Germline V gene sequence: CDR1 SGDLS, CDR2 YYNGEE. The CDR3 spans 18 residues. CDR3 sequence reads: CASSVTEGAGWNTGELFF. The DNA of the CDR3 is TGTGCCAGCAGCGTAACAGAGGGGGCTGGTTGGAACACCGGGGAGCTGTTTTTT.

This clonotype was counted at least ten times. The chain links TRBV7-9 to TRBJ1-1, with unresolved D. Trimming took 5 bases from V and 0 from J, leaving 7 bases between them. CDR1 is SEHNR, CDR2 FQNEAQ, per germline (reference sequence). This CDR3 has 13 residues. Here the CDR3 reads CASSITLNTEAFF. The CDR3 bases are TGTGCCAGCAGCATTACCTTGAACACTGAAGCTTTCTTT.

This clonotype was seen repeatedly, ten times or more. The chain employs TRBV30 and TRBJ1-1, with 9 bases lining up with TRBD1. Germline CDR1 GTSNPN, CDR2 SVGIG (reference sequence). This CDR3 has 14 residues. The V segment lost 2 bases and the J segment 4 bases; nucleotides outside the gene matches: 5. In nucleotides, the CDR3 is TGTGCCTGGAGTTCACAGGGGGCTCCCACTGAAGCTTTCTTT. This sequence encodes CAWSSQGAPTEAFF.